These 26 T cell receptor beta chains were sequenced from one sample in a study of cytomegalovirus exposure and HLA in healthy donors. The PCR had 60 Vbeta and 13 Jbeta primers. The method was immunoSEQ multiplex PCR; TCRdb's version includes in-frame clones alone and lacks a portion of them. In the table there are some 91,000 clones, more than 55% of which are singletons. Sample: PBMCs. The receptors derive from a human donor in good health.

The CDR3 DNA reads TGTGCCAGCAGCTTAGGCGGACAGGATAGCGCTGGCTACACCTTC. This codes for CASSLGGQDSAGYTF. The chain couples TRBV7-6 to TRBJ1-2; 7 bases match TRBD1. The V and J ends lost 1 base and 7 bases, in that order; junction bases with no gene match: 9. CDR3 length equals 15 residues. The germline gives CDR1 SGHVS, CDR2 FNYEAQ.

The chain employs TRBV5-6 and TRBJ2-1, with 11 bases fitting TRBD2. The ends lost 5 bases at V and 0 bases at J; junction bases unmatched: 4. Germline V CDR1 and CDR2: SGHDT, YYEEEE. The CDR3 is 16 amino acids. The CDR3 DNA reads as TGTGCCAGCAGACGACTAGCGGGGAGCTCCTACAATGAGCAGTTCTTC. Amino acid sequence: CASRRLAGSSYNEQFF.

The CDR3 protein is CASSLGGHEQYF. The CDR3 bases are TGTGCCAGCAGCTTAGGCGGCCACGAGCAGTACTTC. The V and J genes are TRBV7-6 and TRBJ2-7; the D is unclear. The germline V and J ends were trimmed by 1 base and 5 bases, with 6 bases remaining between them. The V gene's germline CDR1 is SGHVS and CDR2 FNYEAQ. The CDR3 covers 12 residues. Looking up the rest from reference TRBV7-6 and TRBJ2-7 gives the full variable domain: GAGVSQSPRYKVTKRGQDVALRCDPISGHVSLYWYRQALGQGPEFLTYFNYEAQQDKSGLPNDRFSAERPEGSISTLTIQRTEQRDSAMYRCASSLGGHEQYFGPGTRLTVT.

This clone occurred a few times. V and J are TRBV6-1 and TRBJ2-1; D is unclear. Trimming took 2 bases from V and 3 from J, leaving 8 bases between them. From germline, CDR1 is MNHNS and CDR2 SASEGT. The CDR3 length is 14 residues. Here the CDR3 DNA reads TGTGCCAGCAGTGAAACAGTTGGCTACAATGAGCAGTTCTTC. This sequence encodes CASSETVGYNEQFF.

The rearrangement joins TRBV15 to TRBJ1-6; D is uncertain. The CDR3 has 13 residues. Germline CDR1 LNHNV, CDR2 YYDKDF (reference sequence). Trimming left V 3 bases short and J 10 bases short, with 10 bases between. This chain's CDR3 is CATSRGSGSPLHF. The CDR3 DNA sequence: TGTGCCACCAGCAGGGGGTCGGGGTCACCCCTCCACTTT.

This chain links TRBV19 with TRBJ2-3; 8 bases match TRBD1. Germline lookup yields CDR1 LNHDA and CDR2 SQIVND (reference sequence). V lost 6 bases and J lost 0; bases outside the gene matches: 2. The CDR3 consists of 14 residues. CDR3 in DNA: TGTGCCAGTAGAGGACAGGGAAGCACAGATACGCAGTATTTT. Translating it yields CASRGQGSTDTQYF.

The chain links TRBV11-2 to TRBJ1-2; D may be TRBD1 (6 bases). In germline, CDR1 is SGHAT, CDR2 FQNNGV. Trimming removed 5 bases from V and 2 bases from J, with 9 bases in between. This CDR3 spans 13 amino acids. The CDR3 sequence: CASSVDRNYGYTF. CDR3 DNA: TGTGCCAGCAGCGTGGACAGAAACTATGGCTACACCTTC.

The CDR3 DNA is TGTGCCAGCAGCTTGACAGGGGGCTACGAGCAGTACTTC. This codes for CASSLTGGYEQYF. This sequence joins TRBV7-3 and TRBJ2-7, with 9 nucleotides matching TRBD1. The germline CDR1 and CDR2 sequences are SGHTA and FQGTGA. CDR3 length: 13 residues. The V and J ends lost 3 bases and 3 bases, in that order; junction bases with no gene match: 0.

V is TRBV29-1 and J is TRBJ1-2; D remains unclear. Germline CDR1 SQVTM, CDR2 ANQGSEA. The CDR3 runs 11 residues. The V and J ends lost 3 bases and 7 bases respectively, with 9 bases between them. The CDR3 is CSVERGSGYTF. The CDR3 DNA sequence: TGCAGCGTTGAGAGAGGGAGTGGCTACACCTTC. The full variable domain, rest sourced from reference TRBV29-1 and TRBJ1-2, is SAVISQKPSRDICQRGTSLTIQCQVDSQVTMMFWYRQQPGQSLTLIATANQGSEATYESGFVIDKFPISRPNLTFSTLTVSNMSPEDSSIYLCSVERGSGYTFGSGTRLTVV.

The gene calls are TRBV5-1 and TRBJ2-5, with TRBD2 matching 13 bases. Germline V gives CDR1 SGHRS, CDR2 YFSETQ. J was trimmed by 12 bases and V by 5 bases; bases with no gene match: 10. CDR3 length: 14 residues. CDR3 coding DNA: TGCGCCAGCAGTCCCGGGACTAGCGGGGCGCAGGAGTACTTC. Translated: CASSPGTSGAQEYF.

The V gene is TRBV4-3, the J gene TRBJ2-3, with TRBD2 identical over 12 bases. This CDR3 region has 16 residues. V lost 0 bases and J lost 4; bases outside the gene matches: 2. From germline, CDR1 is LGHNA and CDR2 YSLEER. DNA for the CDR3: TGCGCCAGCAGCCAAGATACTAGCGGGGGGTCAGATACGCAGTATTTT. This gives the protein CASSQDTSGGSDTQYF.

This rearrangement joins TRBV23-1 to TRBJ2-7, with TRBD2 matching over 8 bases. TRBV23-1 is recorded as an ORF, its role being uncertain. Trimming removed 0 bases from V and 7 bases from J; junction bases left unmatched: 8. This CDR3 region has 15 residues. The CDR3 region has the DNA TGCGCCAGCAGTCAATCTGTATTGCGGGAGGCAGAGCAGTACTTC. Its translation is CASSQSVLREAEQYF.

The genes are TRBV5-1 and TRBJ1-1, with D uncertain. Trimming left V 3 bases short and J 2 bases short, with 14 bases between. The CDR3 has 15 residues. The germline CDR1 and CDR2 sequences are SGHRS and YFSETQ. The CDR3 DNA is TGCGCCAGCAGCTGGAAGACTGTTGACAACACTGAAGCTTTCTTT. Translation gives CASSWKTVDNTEAFF.

Worth noting for this clone: Other nucleotide sequences from this sample produce the same CDR3. The chain recombines TRBV7-2 with TRBJ2-7; D might be TRBD2 (5 bases). The CDR3 loop spans 13 amino acids. V lost 1 base and J lost 2, with 6 bases in between. Germline V lookup: CDR1 SGHTA, CDR2 FQGNSA. The CDR3 nucleotides are TGTGCCAGCAGCTTAGTGAGGGCCTACGAGCAGTACTTC. Protein product: CASSLVRAYEQYF.

V and J are TRBV5-1 and TRBJ2-5; possible D gene TRBD2, 5 bases. The last part of the DNA fits TRBJ2-7 better; the J call may be wrong. There are 17 residues in the CDR3. Germline V gene lookup returns CDR1 SGHRS and CDR2 YFSETQ. CDR3 DNA sequence: TGCGCCAGCAGCTTGCGTGGAGGACCTCTCCTCTCCTACGAGCAGTACTTC. Its translation: CASSLRGGPLLSYEQYF.

The rearrangement joins TRBV18 to TRBJ1-1; TRBD1 matches at 7 bases. This CDR3 region has 17 residues. Germline V gene sequence: CDR1 KGHSH, CDR2 LQKENI. Trimming cost V 1 base and J 5 bases; bases outside gene matches: 13. In DNA form, the CDR3 reads TGTGCCAGCTCACCACAGGGACAGAACTATCTTGGGACTGAAGCTTTCTTT. The encoded protein is CASSPQGQNYLGTEAFF.

The V call is TRBV10-3, the J call TRBJ1-1; TRBD1 aligns across 8 bases. The CDR3 is 16 residues long. After removal of 3 bases from V and 4 bases from J, the junction contained 10 bases not matched to a gene. Germline CDR1 reads ENHRY; CDR2 reads SYGVKD. The CDR3 DNA reads TGTGCCATCAGTGAAAGGGGGTCTACAGGGGGCACTGAAGCTTTCTTT. Amino acid sequence: CAISERGSTGGTEAFF.

This clone was recorded only once. The rearrangement links TRBV7-3 to TRBJ2-7, with a possible D match to TRBD1 (6 bases). V lost 8 bases, J lost 3 bases, and 17 bases lay in between. This CDR3 spans 14 amino acids. Germline-derived CDR1 and CDR2 are SGHTA and FQGTGA. CDR3 nucleotides: TGTGCCAGCCTACCTGGGGGCCCCCGCTACGAGCAGTACTTC. Translation: CASLPGGPRYEQYF.

This clone appeared a few times. The chain joins TRBV19 to TRBJ1-4, with D possibly TRBD1 on 6 matching bases. Trimming left V 3 bases short and J 8 bases short, with 13 bases between. Germline V gene lookup returns CDR1 LNHDA and CDR2 SQIVND (reference sequence). This CDR3 is built from 14 residues. CDR3 protein: CASSIGTKSEKLFF. CDR3 bases: TGTGCCAGTAGTATCGGGACAAAATCCGAAAAACTGTTTTTT.

J is TRBJ2-5 and V is TRBV5-1; TRBD2 matches 10 bases. Per germline, CDR1 SGHRS and CDR2 YFSETQ. The V segment lost 5 bases and the J segment 5 bases; nucleotides outside the gene matches: 6. CDR3 length equals 14 residues. The CDR3 loop is CASSTSGVDETQYF. CDR3 in DNA: TGCGCCAGCAGTACTAGCGGGGTAGATGAGACCCAGTACTTC. The full variable domain, rest sourced from reference TRBV5-1 and TRBJ2-5, is KAGVTQTPRYLIKTRGQQVTLSCSPISGHRSVSWYQQTPGQGLQFLFEYFSETQRNKGNFPGRFSGRQFSNSRSEMNVSTLELGDSALYLCASSTSGVDETQYFGPGTRLLVL.

This clone has a handful of counts. The chain recombines TRBV7-8 with TRBJ1-4; D ambiguous. Trimming took off 1 base at V and 4 bases at J, with 13 bases between the two ends. Germline CDR1 and CDR2: SGHVS and FQNEAQ. CDR3 length: 16 amino acids. The CDR3 sequence: CASSLGGFVGNEKLFF. CDR3 nucleotides: TGTGCCAGCAGCTTAGGAGGGTTCGTTGGTAATGAAAAACTGTTTTTT.

This rearrangement joins TRBV11-2 to TRBJ1-5, with 7 bases lining up with TRBD1. CDR1 is SGHAT, CDR2 FQNNGV, per germline. CDR3 length equals 15 residues. J was trimmed by 0 bases and V by 5 bases; bases with no gene match: 4. The CDR3 DNA sequence: TGTGCCAGCAGCCCACAGGGGAATAGCAATCAGCCCCAGCATTTT. Its protein product is CASSPQGNSNQPQHF.

This clone turned up a few times. The genes are TRBV5-1 and TRBJ1-1; maybe TRBD1 (5 bases). Germline assignment: CDR1 SGHRS and CDR2 YFSETQ. The V gene lost 4 bases and the J gene lost 1 base, with 11 bases spanning the gap. The CDR3 consists of 14 residues. The CDR3 spells CASSLGPGNTEAFF. CDR3 nucleotides: TGCGCCAGCAGCCTGGGGCCGGGGAACACTGAAGCTTTCTTT.

V is TRBV5-6 and J is TRBJ1-4, with TRBD1 matching 7 bases. V was clipped by 3 bases and J by 5 bases; unmatched bases: 10. The CDR3 has 16 amino acids. From germline, CDR1 is SGHDT and CDR2 YYEEEE. The CDR3 DNA reads as TGTGCCAGCAGCTCAACCAGGGGGTATTTGAATGAAAAACTGTTTTTT. Protein: CASSSTRGYLNEKLFF. Using reference TRBV5-6 and TRBJ1-4 for the parts outside the CDR3, the full variable domain is DAGVTQSPTHLIKTRGQQVTLRCSPKSGHDTVSWYQQALGQGPQFIFQYYEEEERQRGNFPDRFSGHQFPNYSSELNVNALLLGDSALYLCASSSTRGYLNEKLFFGSGTQLSVL.

This chain connects TRBV5-6 to TRBJ2-2, with D perhaps TRBD2 (7 bases). V gave up 2 bases and J gave up 5 bases, with 16 bases separating them. Germline values: CDR1 SGHDT, CDR2 YYEEEE. The CDR3 loop spans 16 amino acids. DNA for the CDR3: TGTGCCAGCAGCTTACTGGGGGGGGCCGGGACCGGGGAGCTGTTTTTT. It specifies CASSLLGGAGTGELFF.

The chain is built from TRBV7-8 and TRBJ1-1; TRBD1 might be the D (5 bases). This CDR3 spans 15 amino acids. Trimming stripped 2 bases from V and 1 base from J, with 11 bases between. Looked up from germline, CDR1 is SGHVS and CDR2 is FQNEAQ. CDR3 sequence: CASSLFAGENTEAFF. The CDR3 coding sequence is TGTGCCAGCAGCTTATTTGCGGGGGAGAACACTGAAGCTTTCTTT.